The clone carrying this T cell receptor beta chain showed up many times. Listed TCR primers and previously described methods were used for bulk TCR libraries. TCRdb reprocessed the PCR reads via MiXCR and lists one record per CDR3 protein. The repertoire holds hundreds of thousands of distinct CDR3 sequences, around 21% seen once, with about 0.81% in the top ten. This sample was included in a study of molecular identifiers for immune sequencing clone quantification. Study details: The replicate experiment used RNA from roughly 18,000 or 92,000 naive CD8 cells. This RNA was split into five aliquots, and four of them were sequenced.

RNA fractions of 10%, 30% or 50% and roughly 18,000 to 1,000,000 sorted cells were the source of naive CD8 libraries. The TCR sequence derives from a human donor in good health. Some libraries in this study had Jurkat cell RNA spiked in. The sample taken for sequencing was naive CD8+ T cells from blood, with Jurkat cell RNA spiked in. The subset here: FACS-sorted CD8+CD4-CCR7+CD45RA+ naive T cells.

The CDR3: CASSYYRISGAPTDTQYF. As DNA, the CDR3 is TGTGCCAGCAGTTACTACCGAATTAGCGGAGCTCCCACAGATACGCAGTATTTT. V usage is TRBV6-6 and J usage is TRBJ2-3; weak D call: TRBD2 (6 bases). Deletions cut 1 base from V and 2 bases from J, with 19 bases between. This CDR3 has 18 amino acids. Germline V gives CDR1 MNHNY, CDR2 SVGAGI (reference sequence).